These 7 T cell receptor beta chains came from one sample sequenced in a study of tumor-infiltrating lymphocytes in oesophageal squamous cell carcinoma. TCRdb re-called the PCR reads through MiXCR, storing one row per CDR3 protein. Among 15,000 to 20,000 distinct CDR3 sequences, over 40% were seen once, and the ten largest hold 10%. Material: normal esophageal tissue next to the tumor. The receptor source for this set is a male donor with esophageal squamous cell carcinoma.

The CDR3 reads CASSPGSWAANTGELFF. CDR3 DNA: TGTGCCAGCAGCCCAGGCAGTTGGGCAGCGAACACCGGGGAGCTGTTTTTT. J is TRBJ2-2 and V is TRBV7-2; no definite D call. The ends were cut back, 5 bases at V and 0 bases at J, with 16 bases in the middle. The CDR3 is 17 residues long. The germline V gene has CDR1 SGHTA and CDR2 FQGNSA.

This clonotype was seen more than once but under ten times. The chain recombines TRBV5-1 with TRBJ1-6; D is possibly TRBD1 (6 bases). Per the germline V gene, CDR1 is SGHRS and CDR2 is YFSETQ. The CDR3 sequence is 20 residues long. The V end lost 2 bases, the J end lost 0 bases, and 21 bases lay between the germline ends. The CDR3 coding sequence is TGCGCCAGCAGCTTTATTGGAGGGAGGACAGCCAGCTCCTATAATTCACCCCTCCACTTT. The encoded protein is CASSFIGGRTASSYNSPLHF.

About this clonotype itself: Compared with germline, one end of the junction differs, possibly owing to a read error. The chain recombines TRBV7-4 with TRBJ2-7, with D perhaps matching TRBD2 (5 bases). The germline V gene encodes CDR1 SGHVT and CDR2 SQSDAQ. The CDR3 is 14 amino acids. The CDR3 sequence is CASSRMDSRGAKFF. The CDR3 nucleotides read TGTGCCAGCAGCCGAATGGACTCCCGGGGAGCGAAGTTCTTC.

The chain is built from TRBV7-6 and TRBJ2-7; 8 bases agree with TRBD1. CDR3 length: 14 amino acids. After removal of 1 base from V and 7 bases from J, the junction contained 6 bases not matched to a gene. Germline V gives CDR1 SGHVS, CDR2 FNYEAQ. The CDR3 DNA follows: TGTGCCAGCAGCTTAGTACAGGGGGGTTGGGAGCAGTACTTC. It codes for CASSLVQGGWEQYF.

In its sample, this clonotype was seen many times. The V and J genes are TRBV28 and TRBJ1-5; D gene uncertain. The CDR3 runs 15 residues. V was shortened by 1 base and J by 9 bases, with 16 bases between the two germline ends. Per germline, CDR1 MDHEN and CDR2 SYDVKM. CDR3: CASSLSRITRGPQHF. The CDR3 coding sequence is TGTGCCAGCAGTTTATCTAGAATTACAAGAGGGCCCCAGCATTTT.

This sequence joins TRBV7-9 and TRBJ2-7, with D tentatively TRBD1 (6 bases). Trimming removed 5 bases from V and 6 bases from J, with 17 bases in between. CDR1 and CDR2 from the germline V gene are SEHNR and FQNEAQ (reference sequence). The CDR3 is 14 amino acids. CDR3 sequence (DNA): TGTGCCAGCAGCCACCGGGACACCCTCGCCGAGCAGTACTTC. Its protein product is CASSHRDTLAEQYF.

In nucleotides, the CDR3 is TGTGCCAGCAGTCCCACGGGGGTCAACAATGAGCAGTTCTTC. As protein: CASSPTGVNNEQFF. This chain uses TRBV12-3 or TRBV12-4 with TRBJ2-1, with a weak D call TRBD2 (6 bases). V lost 5 bases to trimming and J lost 5 bases, with 13 bases between them. This CDR3 is 14 amino acids long.